This is a list of T cell receptor beta chains from one sample in a study of T-cell memory formation after mild COVID-19. One entry per CDR3 protein, called by TCRdb with MiXCR from the 5' RACE reads. The sample holds under 450,000 distinct CDR3 sequences, around 14% seen once. Material for sequencing was PBMCs or a T cell subset sorted from them (not recorded which). The origin of the receptors is a man younger than 30 who had mild COVID-19 (a few samples of this study predate the infection). Cell type and time point are not known. The CDR3 runs from the conserved cysteine through the conserved F or W. Fields, in order: J gene, D gene, V gene, clone size, CDR3 length, CDR3 DNA, CDR3 protein. The D gene is left open where the match is weak. Size tells how often a clone was seen (once, few, many) or the class of an expanded clone, and some rows leave it out.

TRBJ2-5,TRBD2,TRBV6-6,once,15,TGCGCCAGCAGTTCTTCCCTAGCGGAGCAAGAGACCCAGTACTTC,CASSSSLAEQETQYF
TRBJ1-5,.,TRBV6-2/TRBV6-3,.,16,TGTGCCAGCAGTTATAGGGCATGGGGCGCAGCTCAGCCCCAGCATTTT,CASSYRAWGAAQPQHF
TRBJ1-2,TRBD1,TRBV4-1,few,16,TGCGCCAGCAGCCAGGCCAGGGACAGGGGAGACTATGGCTACACCTTC,CASSQARDRGDYGYTF
TRBJ2-7,TRBD2,TRBV6-5,.,18,TGTGCCAGCAGCTCAGGACTAGCGGGGGGGCCGATCTCCTACGAGCAGTACTTC,CASSSGLAGGPISYEQYF
TRBJ2-5,.,TRBV5-1,many,14,TGCGCCAGCAGCCGCGGACTCCTACAAGAGACCCAGTACTTC,CASSRGLLQETQYF
TRBJ2-5,TRBD2,TRBV7-2,.,16,TGTGCCAGCAGTCAACCCCCGGGACTAGCTCAAGGGACCCAGTACTTC,CASSQPPGLAQGTQYF
TRBJ2-3,.,TRBV7-3,.,15,TGTGCCAGCAGCTTAGGCCGGGGGAAGGCAGATACGCAGTATTTT,CASSLGRGKADTQYF
TRBJ1-2,.,TRBV4-3,.,15,TGCGCCAGCAGCCAAGATTCTACGAGAAACTATGGCTACACCTTC,CASSQDSTRNYGYTF
TRBJ2-5,TRBD1,TRBV27,few,14,TGTGCCAGCAGGGGACAGGGCTACCAAGAGACCCAGTACTTC,CASRGQGYQETQYF
TRBJ2-1,.,TRBV18,many,14,TGTGCCAGCTCACCACTGGGGGTGGGCGATGAGCAGTTCTTC,CASSPLGVGDEQFF
TRBJ2-3,.,TRBV7-2,.,11,TGTGCCAGCAGCGTGGACTCCCGGGCGTATTTT,CASSVDSRAYF
TRBJ1-2,.,TRBV7-3,.,14,TGTGCCAGCAGCCCAGACACAGGGTTAACGGGCTACACCTTC,CASSPDTGLTGYTF
TRBJ2-1,TRBD2,TRBV27,.,14,TGTGCCAGCCAAGCGGGGGCCCTCTACAATGAGCAGTTCTTC,CASQAGALYNEQFF
TRBJ2-2,.,TRBV10-3,many,13,TGTGCCATCCACGGGGGGAACACCGGGGAGCTGTTTTTT,CAIHGGNTGELFF
TRBJ2-1,TRBD1,TRBV28,few,14,TGTGCCAGCAGTTCCTACAGGGGAAACAATGAGCAGTTCTTC,CASSSYRGNNEQFF
TRBJ2-3,TRBD2,TRBV20-1,few,15,TGCAGTGCTGGAGCGGGGACTAGAAACACAGATACGCAGTATTTT,CSAGAGTRNTDTQYF
TRBJ2-1,.,TRBV11-2,.,13,TGTGCCAGCAGCTTCCTAGTCGTCAATGAGCAGTTCTTC,CASSFLVVNEQFF
TRBJ2-2,.,TRBV29-1,few,16,TGCAGCGTTGAACCTCCGGGACACGAAAACACCGGGGAGCTGTTTTTT,CSVEPPGHENTGELFF
TRBJ2-3,.,TRBV10-3,.,13,TGTGCCATCAGAAGGGACAACGGAGATACGCAGTATTTT,CAIRRDNGDTQYF
TRBJ2-4,.,TRBV28,few,12,TGTGCCAGCAGAAACCCGCCAAACATTCAGTACTTC,CASRNPPNIQYF
TRBJ2-2,.,TRBV19,few,15,TGTGCCAGTAGTATAGCGGGGGCCGACACCGGGGAGCTGTTTTTT,CASSIAGADTGELFF
TRBJ1-6,.,TRBV18,.,16,TGTGCCAGCTCACTCCGGCAACAGGCAAATAATTCACCCCTCCACTTT,CASSLRQQANNSPLHF
TRBJ2-1,TRBD2,TRBV12-3/TRBV12-4,few,16,TGTGCCAGCAGTCCCCAGCGGGGGGGCTCCTACAATGAGCAGTTCTTC,CASSPQRGGSYNEQFF
TRBJ2-2,.,TRBV4-1,few,16,TGCGCCAGCAGCGGGCTCTCGGGCACCAACACCGGGGAGCTGTTTTTT,CASSGLSGTNTGELFF
TRBJ1-2,TRBD1,TRBV27,few,14,TGTGCCAGCAGTCCCCGGGGACAGGGACGGGGCTACACCTTC,CASSPRGQGRGYTF
TRBJ2-5,TRBD1,TRBV28,few,13,TGTGCCAGCGGGACAGGGGGTCAAGAGACCCAGTACTTC,CASGTGGQETQYF
TRBJ2-3,TRBD2,TRBV9,.,16,TGTGCTTGCAGCGTAGGATGGCGGGGGGCCACAGATACGCAGTATTTT,CACSVGWRGATDTQYF
TRBJ2-2,TRBD1,TRBV2,.,14,TGTGCCAGCAGGACCCGGACAGGGACCGGGGAGCTGTTTTTT,CASRTRTGTGELFF
TRBJ2-2,TRBD2,TRBV12-3/TRBV12-4,few,16,TGTGCCAGCAGTCCGAAGCGGGGGGGCGGCACCGGGGAGCTGTTTTTT,CASSPKRGGGTGELFF
TRBJ2-5,.,TRBV12-3/TRBV12-4,.,14,TGTGCCAGCAGTCCCTGGACTACCCAAGAGACCCAGTACTTC,CASSPWTTQETQYF
TRBJ2-2,.,TRBV7-9,.,15,TGTGCCAGCAGCGGTACACAGGGCCGGGGTGGGGAGCTGTTTTTT,CASSGTQGRGGELFF
TRBJ1-2,TRBD1,TRBV6-2/TRBV6-3,.,12,TGTGCCAGCAGTAGGACAGGGCGAGGCTACACCTTC,CASSRTGRGYTF
TRBJ1-2,.,TRBV28,.,17,TGTGCCAGCAGCTCACAGGGCAGCTCAGGATCTAACTATGGCTACACCTTC,CASSSQGSSGSNYGYTF
TRBJ2-2,.,TRBV24-1,.,16,TGTGCCACCGGAGTCTCGGGACATTCGAACACCGGGGAGCTGTTTTTT,CATGVSGHSNTGELFF
TRBJ1-5,TRBD1,TRBV6-5,few,15,TGTGCCAGCAGTTACTCGCCGGGACAGGGTTGGCCCCAGCATTTT,CASSYSPGQGWPQHF
TRBJ2-6,.,TRBV6-2/TRBV6-3,.,19,TGTGCCAGCAGTCATATAACCAGACAGACCTCTATAGGGGCCAACGTCCTGACTTTC,CASSHITRQTSIGANVLTF
TRBJ2-1,.,TRBV9,.,14,TGTGCCAGCAGCGACGGGGTCTTTGGGGATGAGCAGTTCTTC,CASSDGVFGDEQFF
TRBJ1-2,.,TRBV7-2,.,12,TGTGCCAGCAGCTTATGGGACTATGGCTACACCTTC,CASSLWDYGYTF
TRBJ2-3,TRBD1,TRBV7-6,many,17,TGTGCCAGCAGCCTCCTGGGGACAGCAGACCCCACAGATACGCAGTATTTT,CASSLLGTADPTDTQYF
TRBJ1-5,.,TRBV4-1,.,15,TGCGCCAGCAGGGAGATGACAAATAGCAATCAGCCCCAGCATTTT,CASREMTNSNQPQHF
TRBJ1-1,TRBD1,TRBV7-6,.,14,TGTGCCAGCAGCTTAACCGGGACAGAATATGAAGCTTTCTTT,CASSLTGTEYEAFF
TRBJ2-1,.,TRBV9,.,12,TGTGCCAGCAGCAGACGTAGAGGGGAACCGTTCTTC,CASSRRRGEPFF
TRBJ2-5,.,TRBV5-5,.,14,TGTGCCAGCAGCTTGGAACAGTACCAAGAGACCCAGTACTTC,CASSLEQYQETQYF
TRBJ1-2,.,TRBV7-2,.,16,TGTGCCAGCAGCTTAGCGGCTCCTACCCTCATGCTGGGCTACACCTTC,CASSLAAPTLMLGYTF
TRBJ2-4,TRBD1,TRBV27,few,14,TGTGCCAGCAGTTTATCTGGGACAGGGAGCATTCAGTACTTC,CASSLSGTGSIQYF
TRBJ2-3,TRBD2,TRBV6-2/TRBV6-3,.,15,TGTGCCAGCAGATCGACTAGCGGGGTCACAGATACGCAGTATTTT,CASRSTSGVTDTQYF